A single sample is the source of the 3 T cell receptor beta chains below, sequenced in a study of T-cell memory formation after mild COVID-19. Via MiXCR, TCRdb re-called the 5' RACE reads, giving one row per CDR3 protein. The sample holds roughly 350,000 distinct CDR3 sequences, approximately 29% seen once. The source material was PBMCs or a T cell subset sorted from them (not recorded which). All receptors derive from an adult woman who had mild COVID-19 (a few samples of this study predate the infection). Cell type and time point are not known.

This chain connects TRBV20-1 to TRBJ2-5; TRBD2 matches at 16 bases. CDR3 length equals 15 residues. CDR1 DFQATT and CDR2 SNEGSKA come from the germline V gene (reference sequence). V shed 6 bases and J 3 bases; nucleotides not matched to a gene: 4. The CDR3 DNA follows: TGCAGTGCCGAAGGGACTAGCGGGGGGGAAGAGACCCAGTACTTC. Translating it yields CSAEGTSGGEETQYF.

This clonotype showed up just a few times. The CDR3 here is CASSPLGGRGTDTQYF. CDR3 DNA sequence: TGTGCCAGCAGCCCGCTGGGCGGGAGGGGGACAGATACGCAGTATTTT. The rearrangement links TRBV7-3 to TRBJ2-3; 9 nucleotides agree with TRBD2. Germline-derived CDR1 and CDR2 are SGHTA and FQGTGA. Trimming took 5 bases from V and 3 from J; bases not matched to a gene: 9. This CDR3 has 16 amino acids. Complete variable domain (other parts from reference TRBV7-3 and TRBJ2-3): GAGVSQTPSNKVTEKGKYVELRCDPISGHTALYWYRQSLGQGPEFLIYFQGTGAADDSGLPNDRFFAVRPEGSVSTLKIQRTERGDSAVYLCASSPLGGRGTDTQYFGPGTRLTVL.

The CDR3 here is CASSQEWREIIDEQFF. The DNA for the CDR3 is TGCGCCAGCAGCCAAGAGTGGCGGGAGATAATAGATGAGCAGTTCTTC. The rearrangement joins TRBV4-3 to TRBJ2-1, with 7 bases identical to TRBD2. V shed 0 bases and J 8 bases; nucleotides not matched to a gene: 10. CDR1 is LGHNA and CDR2 is YSLEER in the germline V gene. CDR3 length: 16 residues.